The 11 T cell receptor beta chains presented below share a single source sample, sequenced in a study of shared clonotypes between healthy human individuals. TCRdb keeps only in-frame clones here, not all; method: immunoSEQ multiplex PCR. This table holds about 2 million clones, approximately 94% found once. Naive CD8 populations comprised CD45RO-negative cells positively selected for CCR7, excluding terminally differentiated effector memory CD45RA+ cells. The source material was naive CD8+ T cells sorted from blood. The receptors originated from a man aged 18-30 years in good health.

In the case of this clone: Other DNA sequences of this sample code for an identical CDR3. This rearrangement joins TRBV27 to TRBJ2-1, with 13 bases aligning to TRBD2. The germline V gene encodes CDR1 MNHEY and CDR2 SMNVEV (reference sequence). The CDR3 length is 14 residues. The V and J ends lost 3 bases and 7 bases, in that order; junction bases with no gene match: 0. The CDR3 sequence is CASSLGLAGNEQFF. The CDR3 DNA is TGTGCCAGCAGTTTGGGACTAGCGGGAAATGAGCAGTTCTTC.

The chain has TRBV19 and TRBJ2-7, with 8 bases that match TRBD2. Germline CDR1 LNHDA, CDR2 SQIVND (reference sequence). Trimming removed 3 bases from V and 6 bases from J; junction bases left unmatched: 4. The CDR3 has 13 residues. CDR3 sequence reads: CASSIGGVPEQYF. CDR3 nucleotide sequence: TGTGCCAGTAGTATCGGGGGGGTCCCCGAGCAGTACTTC.

Here the CDR3 reads CASSLLQGGEGTDTQYF. CDR3 in DNA: TGCGCCAGCAGCTTACTACAGGGTGGGGAAGGCACAGATACGCAGTATTTT. The rearrangement links TRBV5-1 to TRBJ2-3; D is possibly TRBD1 (6 bases). Germline CDR1 SGHRS, CDR2 YFSETQ. The length of the CDR3 is 17 residues. The ends were cut back, 2 bases at V and 1 base at J, with 17 bases in the middle.

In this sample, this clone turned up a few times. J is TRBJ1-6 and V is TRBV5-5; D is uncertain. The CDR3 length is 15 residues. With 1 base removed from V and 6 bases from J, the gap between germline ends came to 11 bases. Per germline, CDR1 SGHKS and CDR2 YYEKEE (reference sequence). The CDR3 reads CASSLITGGNSPLHF. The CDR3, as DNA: TGTGCCAGCAGCTTGATTACGGGAGGTAATTCACCCCTCCACTTT. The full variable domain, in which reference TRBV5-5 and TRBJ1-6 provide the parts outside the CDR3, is DAGVTQSPTHLIKTRGQQVTLRCSPISGHKSVSWYQQVLGQGPQFIFQYYEKEERGRGNFPDRFSARQFPNYSSELNVNALLLGDSALYLCASSLITGGNSPLHFGNGTRLTVT.

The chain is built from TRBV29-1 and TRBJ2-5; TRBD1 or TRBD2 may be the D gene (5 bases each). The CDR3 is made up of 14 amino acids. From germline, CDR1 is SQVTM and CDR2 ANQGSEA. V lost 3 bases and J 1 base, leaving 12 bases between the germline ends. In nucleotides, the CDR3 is TGCAGCGTTGACTCAGGGCGGGCCCAAGAGACCCAGTACTTC. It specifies CSVDSGRAQETQYF.

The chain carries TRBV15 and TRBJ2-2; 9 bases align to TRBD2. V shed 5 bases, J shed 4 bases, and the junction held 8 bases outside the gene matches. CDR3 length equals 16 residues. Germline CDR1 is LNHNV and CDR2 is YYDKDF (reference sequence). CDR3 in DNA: TGTGCCACCAGCGGTAGCGGGAGTGTGGGCACCGGGGAGCTGTTTTTT. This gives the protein CATSGSGSVGTGELFF.

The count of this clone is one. This CDR3 reads CASSLAGLAGSGQFF. CDR3 nucleotide sequence: TGTGCCAGCAGCTTAGCGGGACTAGCGGGTTCGGGGCAGTTCTTC. V and J are TRBV7-6 and TRBJ2-1, with 12 bases matching TRBD2. Germline-derived CDR1 and CDR2 are SGHVS and FNYEAQ. With 0 bases clipped from V and 12 bases from J, the junction kept 6 bases outside the gene matches. This CDR3 is built from 15 residues. The variable domain in full, completed from reference TRBV7-6 and TRBJ2-1, reads GAGVSQSPRYKVTKRGQDVALRCDPISGHVSLYWYRQALGQGPEFLTYFNYEAQQDKSGLPNDRFSAERPEGSISTLTIQRTEQRDSAMYRCASSLAGLAGSGQFFGPGTRLTVL.

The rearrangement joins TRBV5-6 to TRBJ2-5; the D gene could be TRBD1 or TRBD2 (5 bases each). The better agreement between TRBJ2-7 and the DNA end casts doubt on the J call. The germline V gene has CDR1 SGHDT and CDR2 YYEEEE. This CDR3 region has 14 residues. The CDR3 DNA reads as TGTGCCAGCAGCTTGAGGGGAGTTTTATACGAGCAGTACTTC. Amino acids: CASSLRGVLYEQYF.

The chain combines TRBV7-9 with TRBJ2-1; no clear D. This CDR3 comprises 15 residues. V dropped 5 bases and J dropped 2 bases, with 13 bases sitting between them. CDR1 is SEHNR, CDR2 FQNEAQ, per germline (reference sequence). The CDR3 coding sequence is TGTGCCAGCAGCCCGGATTATGGAGCCTACAATGAGCAGTTCTTC. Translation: CASSPDYGAYNEQFF.

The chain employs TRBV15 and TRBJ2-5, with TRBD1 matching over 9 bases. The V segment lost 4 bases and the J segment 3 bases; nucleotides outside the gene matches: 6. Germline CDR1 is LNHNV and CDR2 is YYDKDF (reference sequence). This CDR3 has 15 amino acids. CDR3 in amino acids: CATSTTQGAEETQYF. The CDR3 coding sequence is TGTGCCACCAGCACAACACAGGGGGCTGAAGAGACCCAGTACTTC.

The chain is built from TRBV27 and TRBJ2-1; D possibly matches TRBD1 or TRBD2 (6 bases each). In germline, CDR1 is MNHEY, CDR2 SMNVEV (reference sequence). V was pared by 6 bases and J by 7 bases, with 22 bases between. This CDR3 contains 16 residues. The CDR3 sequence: CASSHSSEGVGNEQFF. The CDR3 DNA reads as TGTGCCAGCAGCCACTCGTCGGAGGGGGTGGGAAATGAGCAGTTCTTC.